Listed below are T cell receptor beta chains from one sample, sequenced in a study of blood T cell repertoires in COVID-19. The repertoire was sequenced with immunoSEQ multiplex PCR; TCRdb's copy has only in-frame clones and lacks some. This sample has some 100,000 clones, with around nine tenths found just once. Sequencing used peripheral blood. The source is a human donor with acute or convalescent COVID-19. The donor label of this sample is uncertain. The CDR3 runs from the conserved cysteine through the conserved F or W. A D gene is named only where the DNA matches it firmly. Expanded clones are given a class, and other clones once, few, many or no size at all.

d_gene | j_gene | v_gene | abundance | CDR3aa | CDR3nt
NA | TRBJ1-2 | TRBV12-3/TRBV12-4 | NA | CASSPRGVVGYTF | TGTGCCAGCAGCCCCCGGGGTGTTGTTGGCTACACCTTC
NA | TRBJ1-5 | TRBV28 | few | CASGGNQPQHF | TGTGCCAGCGGAGGGAATCAGCCCCAGCATTTT
NA | TRBJ1-1 | TRBV7-9 | NA | CASSLGGGTEAFF | TGTGCCAGCAGCTTAGGAGGTGGGACTGAAGCTTTCTTT
TRBD2 | TRBJ2-2 | TRBV5-4 | NA | CASSLGLAGVSGELFF | TGTGCCAGCAGCTTAGGACTAGCGGGAGTCAGCGGGGAGCTGTTTTTT
NA | TRBJ1-5 | TRBV6-2/TRBV6-3 | NA | CASSYWAGGKNQPQHF | TGTGCCAGCAGTTATTGGGCAGGAGGGAAAAATCAGCCCCAGCATTTT
NA | TRBJ1-2 | TRBV2 | NA | CASSYSGYGYTF | TGTGCCAGCAGTTACTCAGGCTATGGCTACACCTTC
TRBD2 | TRBJ2-1 | TRBV6-2/TRBV6-3 | NA | CASSLPGLGWSEQFF | TGTGCCAGCAGTCTACCGGGACTAGGGTGGAGTGAGCAGTTCTTC
TRBD1 | TRBJ1-2 | TRBV19 | once | CASSGHRGGYGYTF | TGTGCCAGTAGTGGACACAGGGGTGGGTATGGCTACACCTTC
TRBD1 | TRBJ1-5 | TRBV6-5 | NA | CASRAGGAQPQHF | TGTGCCAGCAGAGCAGGGGGCGCGCAGCCCCAGCATTTT
TRBD1 | TRBJ2-5 | TRBV6-5 | NA | CASSFTGGRMETQYF | TGTGCCAGCAGTTTTACAGGGGGCCGGATGGAGACCCAGTACTTC
TRBD1 | TRBJ1-2 | TRBV7-2 | NA | CASSSDRGLTGGYTF | TGTGCCAGCAGCTCGGACAGGGGGCTGACGGGGGGCTACACCTTC
TRBD1 | TRBJ2-1 | TRBV30 | NA | CAWSNLQGSEQFF | TGTGCCTGGAGTAACCTACAGGGGTCTGAGCAGTTCTTC
NA | TRBJ1-5 | TRBV21-1 | NA | CASRGVKINQPQHF | TGTGCCAGCAGAGGGGTTAAGATCAATCAGCCCCAGCATTTT
TRBD2 | TRBJ2-5 | TRBV27 | NA | CASTPSGGETQYF | TGTGCCAGCACCCCCTCGGGGGGGGAGACCCAGTACTTC
NA | TRBJ1-6 | TRBV4-2 | once | CASSQGYGGGSSPLHF | TGTGCCAGCAGCCAAGGATATGGGGGGGGCAGCTCACCCCTCCACTTT
NA | TRBJ2-7 | TRBV21-1 | NA | CASSKVASVEQYF | TGTGCCAGCAGCAAAGTGGCTAGCGTAGAGCAGTACTTC
TRBD1 | TRBJ1-6 | TRBV5-1 | NA | CASSWLGQGLRGPLHF | TGCGCCAGCAGCTGGCTTGGACAGGGGCTACGGGGACCCCTCCACTTT
TRBD1 | TRBJ2-7 | TRBV27 | once | CASSPPGQGGYEQYF | TGTGCCAGCAGCCCCCCGGGACAGGGGGGCTACGAGCAGTACTTC
TRBD1 | TRBJ1-4 | TRBV4-3 | NA | CASSPRDRAHFEKLFF | TGCGCCAGCAGCCCCCGGGACAGGGCACATTTCGAAAAACTGTTTTTT
NA | TRBJ2-6 | TRBV19 | NA | CASSRQTYSGANVLTF | TGTGCCAGTAGTAGACAGACGTACTCTGGGGCCAACGTCCTGACTTTC
NA | TRBJ1-2 | TRBV29-1 | NA | CSVGRVEPNYGYTF | TGCAGCGTCGGGCGGGTTGAGCCTAACTATGGCTACACCTTC
TRBD1 | TRBJ2-5 | TRBV14 | NA | CASSQAGQGKLETQYF | TGTGCCAGCAGCCAAGCCGGACAGGGGAAACTAGAGACCCAGTACTTC
TRBD1 | TRBJ2-1 | TRBV7-9 | NA | CASSLDRPGQYNEQFF | TGTGCCAGCAGCTTAGATAGGCCGGGACAGTACAATGAGCAGTTCTTC
TRBD1 | TRBJ1-2 | TRBV6-5 | once | CASSGQGRGYTF | TGTGCCAGCAGCGGACAGGGACGTGGCTACACCTTC
TRBD1 | TRBJ1-2 | TRBV5-6 | NA | CASSSATGARYGYTF | TGTGCCAGCAGCTCAGCGACAGGGGCAAGGTATGGCTACACCTTC
NA | TRBJ1-5 | TRBV27 | NA | CASSLAGGNQPQHF | TGTGCCAGCAGTTTAGCGGGAGGGAATCAGCCCCAGCATTTT
NA | TRBJ1-3 | TRBV18 | NA | CASSPSRSGGNTIYF | TGTGCCAGCTCTCCCTCAAGGAGTGGTGGAAACACCATATATTTT
NA | TRBJ1-5 | TRBV19 | NA | CASSTQVNQPQHF | TGTGCCAGTAGTACGCAGGTCAATCAGCCCCAGCATTTT
TRBD1 | TRBJ1-4 | TRBV18 | NA | CASSPTLTTTGAFYEKLFF | TGTGCCAGCTCACCCACGCTGACGACAACAGGGGCATTCTACGAAAAACTGTTTTTT
NA | TRBJ2-7 | TRBV7-9 | NA | CASSLASGVFYEQYF | TGTGCCAGCAGCTTAGCATCGGGGGTATTCTACGAGCAGTACTTC
TRBD1 | TRBJ2-7 | TRBV27 | once | CASRQGQGGYEQYF | TGTGCCAGCAGACAGGGACAGGGAGGCTACGAGCAGTACTTC
NA | TRBJ1-1 | TRBV19 | NA | CASSMAGSWGLNTEAFF | TGTGCCAGTAGTATGGCGGGGTCTTGGGGGTTGAACACTGAAGCTTTCTTT